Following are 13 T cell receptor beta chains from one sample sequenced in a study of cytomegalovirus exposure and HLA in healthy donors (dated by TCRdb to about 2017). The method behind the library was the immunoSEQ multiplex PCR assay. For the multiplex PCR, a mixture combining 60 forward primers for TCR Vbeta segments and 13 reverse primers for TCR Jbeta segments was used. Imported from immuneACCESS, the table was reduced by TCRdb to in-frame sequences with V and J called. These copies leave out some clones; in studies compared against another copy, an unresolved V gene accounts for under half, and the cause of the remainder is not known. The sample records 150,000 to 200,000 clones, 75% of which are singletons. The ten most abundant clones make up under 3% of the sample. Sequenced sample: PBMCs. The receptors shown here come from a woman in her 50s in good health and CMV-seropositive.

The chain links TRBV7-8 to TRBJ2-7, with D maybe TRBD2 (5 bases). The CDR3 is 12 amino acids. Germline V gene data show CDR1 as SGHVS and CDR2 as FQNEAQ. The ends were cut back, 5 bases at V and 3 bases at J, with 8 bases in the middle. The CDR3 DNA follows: TGTGCCAGCAGCCTTCGGGGCTACGAGCAGTACTTC. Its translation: CASSLRGYEQYF.

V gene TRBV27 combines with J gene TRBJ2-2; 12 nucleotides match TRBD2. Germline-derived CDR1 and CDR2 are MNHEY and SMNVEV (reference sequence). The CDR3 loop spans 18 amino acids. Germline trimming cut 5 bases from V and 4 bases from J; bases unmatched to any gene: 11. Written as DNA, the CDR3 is TGTGCCAGCAGTCTCATCCGGACTAGCGGGGTATCCACCGGGGAGCTGTTTTTT. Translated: CASSLIRTSGVSTGELFF.

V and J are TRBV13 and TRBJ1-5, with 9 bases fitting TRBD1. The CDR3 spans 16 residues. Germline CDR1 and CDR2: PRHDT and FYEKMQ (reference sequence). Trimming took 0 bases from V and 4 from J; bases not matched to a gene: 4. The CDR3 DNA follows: TGTGCCAGCAGCTTAGGCGGGACAGGGCTAAATCAGCCCCAGCATTTT. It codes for CASSLGGTGLNQPQHF.

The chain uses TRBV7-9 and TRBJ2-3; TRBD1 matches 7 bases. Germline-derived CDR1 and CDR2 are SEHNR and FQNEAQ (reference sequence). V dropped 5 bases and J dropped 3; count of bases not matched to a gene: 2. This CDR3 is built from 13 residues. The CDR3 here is CASSIQGTDTQYF. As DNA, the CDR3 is TGTGCCAGCAGCATACAGGGGACAGATACGCAGTATTTT.

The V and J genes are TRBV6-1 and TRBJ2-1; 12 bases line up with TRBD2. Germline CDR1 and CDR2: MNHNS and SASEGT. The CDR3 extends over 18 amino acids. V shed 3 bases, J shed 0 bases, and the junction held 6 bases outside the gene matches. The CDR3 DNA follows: TGTGCCAGCAGTGAGCTAGCGGGGGGGAAAAGCTCCTACAATGAGCAGTTCTTC. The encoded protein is CASSELAGGKSSYNEQFF.

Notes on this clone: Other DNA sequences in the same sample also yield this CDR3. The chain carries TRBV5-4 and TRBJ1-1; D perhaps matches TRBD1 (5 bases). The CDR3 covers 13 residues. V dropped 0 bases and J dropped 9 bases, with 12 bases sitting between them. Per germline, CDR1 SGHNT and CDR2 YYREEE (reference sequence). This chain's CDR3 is CASSLAGGAKAFF. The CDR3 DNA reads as TGTGCCAGCAGCTTGGCGGGCGGGGCAAAAGCTTTCTTT.

CDR3 sequence reads: CASSGRTSGGTEAFF. The CDR3 DNA follows: TGTGCCAGCAGCGGACGAACATCAGGGGGCACTGAAGCTTTCTTT. The rearrangement links TRBV11-2 to TRBJ1-1; 7 nucleotides agree with TRBD1. The ends lost 5 bases at V and 4 bases at J; junction bases unmatched: 10. The CDR3 spans 15 residues. Germline loops: CDR1 SGHAT, CDR2 FQNNGV.

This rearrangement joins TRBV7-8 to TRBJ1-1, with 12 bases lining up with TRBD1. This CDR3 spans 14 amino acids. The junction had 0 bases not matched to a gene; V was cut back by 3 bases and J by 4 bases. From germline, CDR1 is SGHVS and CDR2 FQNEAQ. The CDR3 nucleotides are TGTGCCAGCAGCTTGGGACAGGGGGCCACTGAAGCTTTCTTT. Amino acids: CASSLGQGATEAFF.

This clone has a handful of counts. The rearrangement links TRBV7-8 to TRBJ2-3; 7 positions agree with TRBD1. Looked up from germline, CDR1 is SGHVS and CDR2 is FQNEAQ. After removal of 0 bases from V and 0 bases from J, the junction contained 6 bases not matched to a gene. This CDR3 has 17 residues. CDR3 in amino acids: CASSLAGQGVSTDTQYF. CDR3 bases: TGTGCCAGCAGCTTAGCCGGGCAGGGGGTAAGCACAGATACGCAGTATTTT.

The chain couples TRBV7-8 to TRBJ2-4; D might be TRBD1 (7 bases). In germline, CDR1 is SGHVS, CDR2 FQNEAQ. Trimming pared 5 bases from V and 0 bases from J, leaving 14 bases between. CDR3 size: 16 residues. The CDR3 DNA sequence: TGTGCCAGCAGCCCCAGGGGGGCCCTAGCCAAAAACATTCAGTACTTC. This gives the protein CASSPRGALAKNIQYF.

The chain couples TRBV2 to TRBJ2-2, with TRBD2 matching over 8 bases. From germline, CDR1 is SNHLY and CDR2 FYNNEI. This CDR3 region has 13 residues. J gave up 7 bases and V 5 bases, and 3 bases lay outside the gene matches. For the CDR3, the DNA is TGTGCCAGCAGTTCCGGGGGGGGCGGGGAGCTGTTTTTT. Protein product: CASSSGGGGELFF.

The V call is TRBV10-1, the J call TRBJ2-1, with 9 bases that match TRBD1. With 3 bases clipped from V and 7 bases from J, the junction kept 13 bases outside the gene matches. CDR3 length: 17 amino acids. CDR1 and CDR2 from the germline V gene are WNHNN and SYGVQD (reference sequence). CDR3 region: CASSESAGTGYRNEQFF. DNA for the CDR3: TGCGCCAGCAGTGAAAGTGCCGGGACAGGGTATCGGAATGAGCAGTTCTTC.

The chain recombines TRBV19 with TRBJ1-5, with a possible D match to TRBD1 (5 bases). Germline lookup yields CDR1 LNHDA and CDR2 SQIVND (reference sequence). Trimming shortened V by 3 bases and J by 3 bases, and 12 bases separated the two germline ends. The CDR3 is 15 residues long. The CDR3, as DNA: TGTGCCAGTAGTATGCAGGGACTGTACAATCAGCCCCAGCATTTT. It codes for CASSMQGLYNQPQHF.